This is a list of T cell receptor beta chains from one sample in a study of T cells in Graves' hyperthyroidism and ophthalmopathy. One entry per CDR3 protein, called by TCRdb with MiXCR from the multiplex PCR reads. The sample contains around 340,000 distinct CDR3 sequences, 15% to 20% of which appear only once. The sequenced sample was blood. All receptors come from a woman aged 40 to 50 with Graves' ophthalmopathy. The conserved cysteine and the conserved F or W are not part of the CDR3 here. Clone size is not always given. Where it is, it says once, few, many or a class for expanded clones.

size	V	CDR3
many	TRBV30	AWSEGLAGLRETQY
many	TRBV6-1	ASSERTGRGTGELF
many	TRBV7-2	ASSFSSGRWSDTGELF
many	TRBV27	ASSFEGDSNTEAF
.	TRBV19	ASRPYGGRAGGELF
.	TRBV28	ASSPYSGDPHEQY
many	TRBV6-5	ASSRQGSQPQH
many	TRBV12-3/TRBV12-4	ASSPGTMNTQY
many	TRBV27	ASSFRVTYEQY
many	TRBV28	ASSLWSLAGDEQY
.	TRBV7-2	ASSFGPGIQETQY
.	TRBV12-3/TRBV12-4	ASSLSPVGQQPQH
many	TRBV20-1	SASSVSRVGGTQY
many	TRBV19	ASSMDPVARNTIY
many	TRBV4-3	ASSQRVGSGTGELF